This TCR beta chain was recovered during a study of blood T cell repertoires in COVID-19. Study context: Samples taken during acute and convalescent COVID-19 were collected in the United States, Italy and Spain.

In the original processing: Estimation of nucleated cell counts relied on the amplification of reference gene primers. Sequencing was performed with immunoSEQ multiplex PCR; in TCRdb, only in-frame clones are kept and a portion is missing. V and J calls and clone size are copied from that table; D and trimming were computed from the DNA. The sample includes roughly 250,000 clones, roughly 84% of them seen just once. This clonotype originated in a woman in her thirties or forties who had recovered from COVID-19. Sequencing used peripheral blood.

CDR3 in amino acids: CASSPTGQGAGYGYTF. CDR3 DNA sequence: TGTGCCAGCAGCCCCACAGGACAGGGGGCCGGCTATGGCTACACCTTC. The chain couples TRBV3-1 (or the pseudogene TRBV3-2) to TRBJ1-2; 11 bases map to TRBD1. V lost 4 bases and J lost 4; bases outside the gene matches: 8. Germline CDR1 LGHDT, CDR2 YNNKEL (reference sequence). This CDR3 region has 16 residues.